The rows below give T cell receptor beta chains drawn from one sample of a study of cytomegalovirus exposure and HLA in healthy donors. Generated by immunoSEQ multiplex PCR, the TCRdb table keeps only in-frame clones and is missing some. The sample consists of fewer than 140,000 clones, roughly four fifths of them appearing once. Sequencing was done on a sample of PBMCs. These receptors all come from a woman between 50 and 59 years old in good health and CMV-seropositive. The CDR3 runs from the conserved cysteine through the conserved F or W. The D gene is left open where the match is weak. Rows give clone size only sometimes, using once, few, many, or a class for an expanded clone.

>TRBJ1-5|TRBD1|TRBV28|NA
CASSYRGSNQPQHF
TGTGCCAGCAGTTACAGGGGCAGCAATCAGCCCCAGCATTTT
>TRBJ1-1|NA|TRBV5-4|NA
CASSIPRDTEAFF
TGTGCCAGCAGTATCCCCAGGGACACTGAAGCTTTCTTT
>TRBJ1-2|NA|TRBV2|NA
CASSEALGQVGRLWGYTF
TGTGCCAGCAGTGAAGCGCTGGGGCAGGTGGGTCGGCTTTGGGGCTACACCTTC
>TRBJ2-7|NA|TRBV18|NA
CASSSGHAEQYF
TGTGCCAGCTCATCGGGACACGCAGAGCAGTACTTC
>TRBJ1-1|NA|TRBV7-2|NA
CASSLVGPPSGSEAFF
TGTGCCAGCAGCTTAGTGGGGCCGCCTAGTGGGTCTGAAGCTTTCTTT
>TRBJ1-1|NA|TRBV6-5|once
CASSSGGEAFF
TGTGCCAGCAGCTCCGGGGGTGAAGCTTTCTTT
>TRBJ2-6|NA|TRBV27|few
CASSWHSGANVLTF
TGTGCCAGCAGTTGGCACTCTGGGGCCAACGTCCTGACTTTC
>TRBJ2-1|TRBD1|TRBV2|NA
CASIQTGGQGAYNEQFF
TGTGCCAGCATCCAAACCGGGGGACAGGGGGCCTACAATGAGCAGTTCTTC
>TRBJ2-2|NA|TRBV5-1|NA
CASSLKSGTNTGELFF
TGCGCCAGCAGCTTGAAATCAGGGACAAACACCGGGGAGCTGTTTTTT
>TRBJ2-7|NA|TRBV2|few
CASRELYEQYF
TGTGCCAGCAGGGAACTCTACGAGCAGTACTTC
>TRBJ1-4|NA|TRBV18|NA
CASSPPSGQVPNEKLFF
TGTGCCAGCTCACCACCTTCAGGCCAGGTTCCAAATGAAAAACTGTTTTTT
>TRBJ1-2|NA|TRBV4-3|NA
CASSRSWGYTF
TGCGCCAGCAGCCGTAGTTGGGGCTACACCTTC
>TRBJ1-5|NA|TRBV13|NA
CASSFQGNQPQHF
TGTGCCAGCAGCTTCCAGGGTAATCAGCCCCAGCATTTT
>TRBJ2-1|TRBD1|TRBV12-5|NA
CASAHDRGASNEQFF
TGTGCTAGTGCTCACGACAGGGGTGCATCCAATGAGCAGTTCTTC